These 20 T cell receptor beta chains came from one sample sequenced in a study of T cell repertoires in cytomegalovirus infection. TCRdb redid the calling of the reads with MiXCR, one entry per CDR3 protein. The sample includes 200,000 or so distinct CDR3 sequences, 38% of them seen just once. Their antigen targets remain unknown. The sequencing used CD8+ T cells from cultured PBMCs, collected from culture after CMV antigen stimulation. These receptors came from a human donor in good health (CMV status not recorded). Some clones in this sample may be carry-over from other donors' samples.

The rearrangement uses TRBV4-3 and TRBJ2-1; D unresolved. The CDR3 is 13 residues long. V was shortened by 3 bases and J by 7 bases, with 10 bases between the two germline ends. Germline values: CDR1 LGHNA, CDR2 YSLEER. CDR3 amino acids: CASSHRLANEQFF. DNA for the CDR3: TGCGCCAGCAGCCACCGTTTGGCTAATGAGCAGTTCTTC.

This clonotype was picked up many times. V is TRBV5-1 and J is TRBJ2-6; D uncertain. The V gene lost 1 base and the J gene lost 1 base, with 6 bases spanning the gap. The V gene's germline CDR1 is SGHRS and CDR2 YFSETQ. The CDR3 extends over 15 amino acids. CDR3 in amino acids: CASSLTASGANVLTF. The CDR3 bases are TGCGCCAGCAGCTTGACGGCATCTGGGGCCAACGTCCTGACTTTC.

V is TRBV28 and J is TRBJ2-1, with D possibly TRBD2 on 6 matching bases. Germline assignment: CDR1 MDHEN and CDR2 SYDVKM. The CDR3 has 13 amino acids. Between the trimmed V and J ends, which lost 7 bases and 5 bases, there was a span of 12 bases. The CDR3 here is CASNARRDNEQFF. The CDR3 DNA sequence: TGTGCCAGCAACGCGAGGAGGGACAATGAGCAGTTCTTC.

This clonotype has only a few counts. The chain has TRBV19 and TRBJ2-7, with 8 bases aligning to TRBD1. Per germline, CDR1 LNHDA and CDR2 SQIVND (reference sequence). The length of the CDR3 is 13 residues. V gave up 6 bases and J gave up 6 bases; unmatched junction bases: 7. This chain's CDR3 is CASSRTGRAEQYF. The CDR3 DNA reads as TGTGCCAGTAGCAGGACAGGGCGGGCCGAGCAGTACTTC.

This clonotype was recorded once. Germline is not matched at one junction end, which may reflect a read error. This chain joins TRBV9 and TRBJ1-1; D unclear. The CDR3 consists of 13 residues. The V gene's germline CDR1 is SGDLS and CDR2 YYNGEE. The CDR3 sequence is CSSSVELGTEAFF. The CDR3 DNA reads TGTTCCAGCAGCGTAGAGTTGGGGACTGAAGCTTTCTTT.

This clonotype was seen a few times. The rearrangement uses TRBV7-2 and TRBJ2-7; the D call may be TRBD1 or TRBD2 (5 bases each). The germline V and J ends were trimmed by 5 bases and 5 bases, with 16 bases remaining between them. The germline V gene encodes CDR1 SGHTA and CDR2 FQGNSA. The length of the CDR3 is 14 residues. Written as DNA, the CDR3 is TGTGCCAGCAGCCCGACGCCCGGGGCCCACGAGCAGTACTTC. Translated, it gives CASSPTPGAHEQYF. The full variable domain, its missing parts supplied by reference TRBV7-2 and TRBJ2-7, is GAGVSQSPSNKVTEKGKDVELRCDPISGHTALYWYRQSLGQGLEFLIYFQGNSAPDKSGLPSDRFSAERTGGSVSTLTIQRTQQEDSAVYLCASSPTPGAHEQYFGPGTRLTVT.

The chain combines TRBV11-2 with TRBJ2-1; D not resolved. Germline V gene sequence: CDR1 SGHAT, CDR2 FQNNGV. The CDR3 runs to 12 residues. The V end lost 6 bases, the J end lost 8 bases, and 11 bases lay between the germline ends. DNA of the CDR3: TGTGCCAGCAGGCGCCCGGGCGATGAGCAGTTCTTC. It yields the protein CASRRPGDEQFF.

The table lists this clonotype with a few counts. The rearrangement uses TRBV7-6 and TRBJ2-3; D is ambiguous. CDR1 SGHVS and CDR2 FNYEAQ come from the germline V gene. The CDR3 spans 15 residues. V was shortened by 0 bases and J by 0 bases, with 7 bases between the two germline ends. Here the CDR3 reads CASSLAQRSTDTQYF. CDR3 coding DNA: TGTGCCAGCAGCTTAGCCCAGAGAAGCACAGATACGCAGTATTTT.

The CDR3 DNA follows: TGTGCCAGCAGTCCCCCCTTGACGAAGAACACTGAAGCTTTCTTT. This sequence encodes CASSPPLTKNTEAFF. The V and J genes are TRBV12-3 or TRBV12-4 and TRBJ1-1; D ambiguous. This CDR3 region has 15 residues. Trimming took 5 bases from V and 1 from J, leaving 14 bases between them.

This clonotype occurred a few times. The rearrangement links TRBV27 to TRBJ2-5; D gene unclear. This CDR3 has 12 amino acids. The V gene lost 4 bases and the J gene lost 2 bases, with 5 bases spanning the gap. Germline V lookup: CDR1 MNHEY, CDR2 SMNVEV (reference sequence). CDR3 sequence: CASSSNQETQYF. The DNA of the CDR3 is TGTGCCAGCAGTTCTAATCAAGAGACCCAGTACTTC.

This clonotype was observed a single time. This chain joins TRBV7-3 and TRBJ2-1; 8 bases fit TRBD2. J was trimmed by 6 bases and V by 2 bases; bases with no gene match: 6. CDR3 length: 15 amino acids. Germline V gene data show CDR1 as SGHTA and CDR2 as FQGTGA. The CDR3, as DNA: TGTGCCAGCAGCTTATTGGGGACTAGAAGCAATGAGCAGTTCTTC. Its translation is CASSLLGTRSNEQFF.

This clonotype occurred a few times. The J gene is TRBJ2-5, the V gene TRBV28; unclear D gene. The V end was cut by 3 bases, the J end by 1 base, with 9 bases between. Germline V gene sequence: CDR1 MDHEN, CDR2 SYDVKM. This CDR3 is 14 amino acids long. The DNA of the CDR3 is TGTGCCAGCAGTTTTATCGGAATCCAAGAGACCCAGTACTTC. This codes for CASSFIGIQETQYF.

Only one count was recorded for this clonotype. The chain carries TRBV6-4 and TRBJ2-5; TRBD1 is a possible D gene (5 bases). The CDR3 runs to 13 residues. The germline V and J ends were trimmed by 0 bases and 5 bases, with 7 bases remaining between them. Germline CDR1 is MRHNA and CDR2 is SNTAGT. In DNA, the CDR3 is TGTGCCAGCAGTGACTCTCCAGGGGAGACCCAGTACTTC. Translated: CASSDSPGETQYF.

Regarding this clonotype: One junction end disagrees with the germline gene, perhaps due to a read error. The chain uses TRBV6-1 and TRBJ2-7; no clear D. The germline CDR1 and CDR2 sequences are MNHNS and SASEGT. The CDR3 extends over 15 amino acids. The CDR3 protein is CARSEAPHSSYEQYF. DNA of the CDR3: TGTGCCAGAAGTGAAGCGCCACATTCCTCCTACGAGCAGTACTTC.

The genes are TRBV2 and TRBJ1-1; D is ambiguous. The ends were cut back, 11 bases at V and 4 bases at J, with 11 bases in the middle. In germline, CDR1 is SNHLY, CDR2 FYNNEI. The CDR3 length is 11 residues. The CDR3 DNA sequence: TGTGCCCGCCTTCTTCCCACTGAAGCTTTCTTT. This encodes CARLLPTEAFF.

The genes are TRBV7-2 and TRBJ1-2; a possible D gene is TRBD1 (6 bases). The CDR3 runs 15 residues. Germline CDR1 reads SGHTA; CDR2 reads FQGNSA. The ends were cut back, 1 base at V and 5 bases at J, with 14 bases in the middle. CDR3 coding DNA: TGTGCCAGCAGCTTAGAAGCGGGGAGGGGGTATGGCTACACCTTC. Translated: CASSLEAGRGYGYTF.

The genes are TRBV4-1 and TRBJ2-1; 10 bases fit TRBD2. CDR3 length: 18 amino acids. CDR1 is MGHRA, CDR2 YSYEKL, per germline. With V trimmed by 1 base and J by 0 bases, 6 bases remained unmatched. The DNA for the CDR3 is TGCGCCAGCAGCCAAGCTAGCGGGGGAGGGAGCTCCTACAATGAGCAGTTCTTC. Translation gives CASSQASGGGSSYNEQFF.

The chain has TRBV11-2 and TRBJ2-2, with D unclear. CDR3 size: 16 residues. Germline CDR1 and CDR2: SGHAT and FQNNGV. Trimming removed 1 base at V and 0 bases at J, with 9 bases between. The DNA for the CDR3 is TGTGCCAGCAGCTTAGGCCGCCTTACGAACACCGGGGAGCTGTTTTTT. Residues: CASSLGRLTNTGELFF.

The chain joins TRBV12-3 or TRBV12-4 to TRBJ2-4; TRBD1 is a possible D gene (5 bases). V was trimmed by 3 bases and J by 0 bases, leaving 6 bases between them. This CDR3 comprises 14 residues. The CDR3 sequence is CASSFQGAKNIQYF. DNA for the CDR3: TGTGCCAGCAGTTTCCAGGGAGCCAAAAACATTCAGTACTTC.

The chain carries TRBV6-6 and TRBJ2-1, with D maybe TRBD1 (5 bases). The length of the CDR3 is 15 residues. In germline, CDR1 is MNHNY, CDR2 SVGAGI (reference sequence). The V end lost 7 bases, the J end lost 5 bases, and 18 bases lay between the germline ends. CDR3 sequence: CASKGFHRGDNEQFF. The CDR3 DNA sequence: TGTGCCAGCAAGGGGTTCCACAGAGGTGACAATGAGCAGTTCTTC.